This is a list of T cell receptor beta chains from one sample in a study of blood T cell repertoires in COVID-19. The repertoire was sequenced with immunoSEQ multiplex PCR; TCRdb's copy has only in-frame clones and lacks some. The table includes roughly 14,000 clones, 80% to 90% detected once. Sequenced sample: peripheral blood. The receptors stem from a human donor in a cohort sampled during active COVID-19. Both conserved end residues are part of each CDR3. The D gene is left open where the match is weak. Size values are once, few and many counts, or a class for expanded clones, and some rows have none.

D gene | clone size | J gene | V gene | CDR3 protein | CDR3 DNA
. | . | TRBJ1-4 | TRBV9 | CASSVYATTNEKLFF | TGTGCCAGCAGCGTATATGCTACAACTAATGAAAAACTGTTTTTT
TRBD1 | once | TRBJ2-2 | TRBV27 | CASRRDSPTGELFF | TGTGCCAGCAGGAGGGACAGTCCCACCGGGGAGCTGTTTTTT
. | . | TRBJ1-1 | TRBV11-3 | CASSPSGDTEAFF | TGTGCCAGCAGCCCCTCGGGGGACACTGAAGCTTTCTTT
TRBD1 | . | TRBJ2-7 | TRBV11-3 | CASSPGTATTYEQYF | TGTGCCAGCAGCCCCGGGACAGCGACGACCTACGAGCAGTACTTC
. | once | TRBJ2-1 | TRBV5-6 | CASSQVTEGGDEQFF | TGTGCCAGCAGCCAAGTGACAGAGGGAGGCGATGAGCAGTTCTTC
. | . | TRBJ2-3 | TRBV2 | CASLATGSVDTQYF | TGTGCCAGCCTAGCGACGGGTAGCGTAGATACGCAGTATTTT
TRBD1 | . | TRBJ2-2 | TRBV7-3 | CASSLWIGGNGPGELFF | TGTGCCAGCAGCTTATGGATAGGGGGCAACGGGCCCGGGGAGCTGTTTTTT
TRBD1 | . | TRBJ2-5 | TRBV7-8 | CASSPTGSRGETQYF | TGTGCCAGCAGCCCGACAGGGAGTAGGGGAGAGACCCAGTACTTC
TRBD1 | . | TRBJ1-1 | TRBV5-1 | CASKGTDDTEAFF | TGCGCCAGCAAGGGGACAGACGACACTGAAGCTTTCTTT
TRBD2 | . | TRBJ2-7 | TRBV7-2 | CASSFESGRGSYEQYF | TGTGCCAGCAGCTTTGAAAGCGGGAGGGGGTCCTACGAGCAGTACTTC
TRBD1 | . | TRBJ2-3 | TRBV28 | CASSPGATGTDIGDTQYF | TGTGCCAGCAGTCCCGGAGCGACCGGGACAGATATTGGAGATACGCAGTATTTT
. | . | TRBJ1-1 | TRBV5-1 | CATSQDTPFF | TGCGCCACCTCCCAGGACACGCCTTTCTTT
TRBD1 | . | TRBJ1-2 | TRBV12-3/TRBV12-4 | CATLGQGNYGYTF | TGTGCCACCTTGGGACAGGGGAACTATGGCTACACCTTC
TRBD1 | . | TRBJ2-7 | TRBV5-1 | CASRSGQGPMVEQYF | TGCGCCAGCAGATCTGGACAGGGACCAATGGTCGAGCAGTACTTC
. | . | TRBJ2-1 | TRBV3-1/TRBV3-2 | CASSQDARAINEQFF | TGTGCCAGCAGCCAAGATGCGAGGGCGATCAATGAGCAGTTCTTC
TRBD2 | . | TRBJ2-2 | TRBV7-3 | CASSLAGGLAGITGELFF | TGTGCCAGCAGCTTAGCCGGTGGACTAGCGGGGATCACCGGGGAGCTGTTTTTT
. | . | TRBJ2-2 | TRBV19 | CASFPTDLFPGELFF | TGTGCCAGTTTTCCGACAGACCTATTCCCCGGGGAGCTGTTTTTT
TRBD2 | . | TRBJ2-1 | TRBV19 | CASSSGLAYNEQFF | TGTGCCAGTAGTAGTGGACTAGCGTACAATGAGCAGTTCTTC
TRBD1 | . | TRBJ1-3 | TRBV7-9 | CASSLSGGRGNTIYF | TGTGCCAGCAGCTTATCAGGGGGTCGTGGAAACACCATATATTTT
. | . | TRBJ1-2 | TRBV7-9 | CAVWTTNYGYTF | TGTGCCGTCTGGACAACTAACTATGGCTACACCTTC
. | . | TRBJ1-3 | TRBV9 | CASSVGGGYSGNTIYF | TGTGCCAGCAGCGTAGGAGGGGGATACTCTGGAAACACCATATATTTT
TRBD1 | . | TRBJ1-6 | TRBV2 | CASSEATGGYSPLHF | TGTGCCAGCAGTGAAGCTACAGGGGGGTACTCACCCCTCCACTTT
. | . | TRBJ2-1 | TRBV5-6 | CASSWGLPYNEQFF | TGTGCCAGCAGCTGGGGACTCCCTTACAATGAGCAGTTCTTC
TRBD2 | . | TRBJ2-1 | TRBV9 | CASSVGLGTSGGNNEQFF | TGTGCCAGCAGCGTAGGTCTCGGGACTAGTGGGGGGAACAATGAGCAGTTCTTC
TRBD1 | . | TRBJ2-1 | TRBV28 | CASSRQGASPSYNEQFF | TGTGCCAGCAGCCGACAGGGGGCATCCCCCAGCTACAATGAGCAGTTCTTC
. | . | TRBJ2-5 | TRBV9 | CASSPGGPQETQYF | TGTGCCAGCAGCCCCGGGGGGCCGCAAGAGACCCAGTACTTC